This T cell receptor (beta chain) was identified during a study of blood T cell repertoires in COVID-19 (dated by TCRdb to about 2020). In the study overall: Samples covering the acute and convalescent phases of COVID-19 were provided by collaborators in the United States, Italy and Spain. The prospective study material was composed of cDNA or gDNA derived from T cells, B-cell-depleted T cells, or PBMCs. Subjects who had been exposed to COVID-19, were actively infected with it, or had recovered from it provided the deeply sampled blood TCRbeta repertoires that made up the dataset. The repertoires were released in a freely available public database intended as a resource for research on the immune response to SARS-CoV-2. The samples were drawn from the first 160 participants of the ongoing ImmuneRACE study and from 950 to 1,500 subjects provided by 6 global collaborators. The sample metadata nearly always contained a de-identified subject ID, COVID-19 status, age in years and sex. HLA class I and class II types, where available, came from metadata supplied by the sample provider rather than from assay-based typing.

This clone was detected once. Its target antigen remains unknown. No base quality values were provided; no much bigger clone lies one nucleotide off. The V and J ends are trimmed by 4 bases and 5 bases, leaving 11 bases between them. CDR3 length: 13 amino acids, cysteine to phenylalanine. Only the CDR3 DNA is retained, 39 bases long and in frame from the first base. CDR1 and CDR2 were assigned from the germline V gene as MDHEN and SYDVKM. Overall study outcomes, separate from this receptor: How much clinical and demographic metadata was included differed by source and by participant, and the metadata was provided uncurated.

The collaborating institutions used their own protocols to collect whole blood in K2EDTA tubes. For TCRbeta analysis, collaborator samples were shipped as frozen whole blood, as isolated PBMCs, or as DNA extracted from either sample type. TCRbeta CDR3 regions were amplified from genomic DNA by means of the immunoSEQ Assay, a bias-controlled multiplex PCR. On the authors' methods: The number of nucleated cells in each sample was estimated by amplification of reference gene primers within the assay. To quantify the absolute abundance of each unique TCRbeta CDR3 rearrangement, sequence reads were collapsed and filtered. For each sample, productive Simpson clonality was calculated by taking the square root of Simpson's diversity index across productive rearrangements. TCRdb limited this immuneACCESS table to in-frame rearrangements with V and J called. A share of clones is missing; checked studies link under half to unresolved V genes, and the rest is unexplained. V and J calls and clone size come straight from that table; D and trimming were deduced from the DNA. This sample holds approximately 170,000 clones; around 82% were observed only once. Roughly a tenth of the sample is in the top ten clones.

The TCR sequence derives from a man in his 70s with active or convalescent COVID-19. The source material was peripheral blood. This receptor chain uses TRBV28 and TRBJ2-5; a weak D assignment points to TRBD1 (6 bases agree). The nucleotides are TGTGCCAGCAGTTCAGGGGTTTCGGAGACCCAGTACTTC. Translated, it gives CASSSGVSETQYF.